The 20 T cell receptor beta chains below were found in one sample sequenced in a study of blood T cells in healthy people across ages. Primers used in a second PCR of about 7 to 12 cycles were a sample-barcoded 5' primer and a J-beta primer mix. TCRdb itself ran the 5' RACE reads through MiXCR, one entry per CDR3 protein. Of 1.8 million or so distinct CDR3 sequences in the sample, more than 35% were seen once. Source material: blood. These receptors were collected from a human donor in good health.

This chain connects TRBV5-1 to TRBJ1-2; 9 bases fit TRBD1. The germline V gene encodes CDR1 SGHRS and CDR2 YFSETQ. With V trimmed by 4 bases and J by 0 bases, 4 bases remained unmatched. CDR3 size: 15 residues. The CDR3 protein is CASSLRDRANYGYTF. CDR3 in DNA: TGCGCCAGCAGCCTCCGGGACAGGGCTAACTATGGCTACACCTTC.

J is TRBJ1-2 and V is TRBV7-2, with D possibly matching TRBD1 (5 bases). CDR3 length equals 13 residues. The V gene lost 4 bases and the J gene lost 8 bases, with 14 bases spanning the gap. Germline V lookup: CDR1 SGHTA, CDR2 FQGNSA. The CDR3 DNA sequence: TGTGCCAGCAGCTCCCATGGGGCGCAGGGCTACACCTTC. Its translation: CASSSHGAQGYTF. Based on the CDR3 plus reference TRBV7-2 and TRBJ1-2, the full variable domain is GAGVSQSPSNKVTEKGKDVELRCDPISGHTALYWYRQSLGQGLEFLIYFQGNSAPDKSGLPSDRFSAERTGGSVSTLTIQRTQQEDSAVYLCASSSHGAQGYTFGSGTRLTVV.

In this sample, this clonotype turned up a few times. The chain uses TRBV7-6 and TRBJ1-6; D not certain. The CDR3 has 15 residues. With 6 bases removed from V and 1 base from J, the gap between germline ends came to 10 bases. Looked up from germline, CDR1 is SGHVS and CDR2 is FNYEAQ. As DNA, the CDR3 is TGTGCCAGCAGGAGACTCAGATCCTATAATTCACCCCTCCACTTT. Translating gives CASRRLRSYNSPLHF.

This sequence joins TRBV7-3 and TRBJ2-1; 9 bases are shared with TRBD2. There are 15 residues in the CDR3. Trimming cost V 6 bases and J 6 bases; bases outside gene matches: 9. In germline, CDR1 is SGHTA, CDR2 FQGTGA. CDR3 sequence (DNA): TGTGCCAGCAGAACCAGCGGGGGGTCTGCCAATGAGCAGTTCTTC. Residues: CASRTSGGSANEQFF.

The chain recombines TRBV10-3 with TRBJ1-5; the D gene is possibly TRBD1 (5 bases). Germline V gene data show CDR1 as ENHRY and CDR2 as SYGVKD. Trimming removed 4 bases at V and 1 base at J, with 8 bases between. The CDR3 runs 14 residues. CDR3 residues: CAISVTDSNQPQHF. For the CDR3, the DNA is TGTGCCATCAGTGTGACAGACAGCAATCAGCCCCAGCATTTT.

Comments on this clonotype: The conserved phenylalanine or tryptophan normally closing the CDR3 is absent here, so this likely arose from a read error. This rearrangement joins TRBV6-5 to TRBJ2-3, with 8 bases fitting TRBD1. Trimming took 5 bases from V and 5 from J; bases not matched to a gene: 9. This CDR3 region has 15 residues. Germline V gene lookup returns CDR1 MNHEY and CDR2 SVGAGI. In DNA form, the CDR3 reads TGTGCCAGCAGTCCACTGACAGGGGTTGTAGATACGCAGTATTAT. This codes for CASSPLTGVVDTQYY.

The chain recombines TRBV15 with TRBJ1-2, with D maybe TRBD1 (5 bases). The CDR3 totals 15 residues. The V gene's germline CDR1 is LNHNV and CDR2 YYDKDF (reference sequence). V gave up 0 bases and J gave up 3 bases, with 11 bases separating them. In nucleotides, the CDR3 is TGTGCCACCAGCAGAGATGTTGCAGGGTACTATGGCTACACCTTC. Protein: CATSRDVAGYYGYTF.

The table lists this clonotype with a few counts. This rearrangement joins TRBV7-2 to TRBJ2-4, with TRBD1 as a possible D gene (5 bases). Per the germline V gene, CDR1 is SGHTA and CDR2 is FQGNSA. Deletions cut 1 base from V and 13 bases from J, with 20 bases between. The CDR3 length is 15 residues. For the CDR3, the DNA is TGTGCCAGCAGCTTAGAGGGGTTTTCCTACAATGAGCAGTACTTC. Protein sequence: CASSLEGFSYNEQYF.

This clonotype was picked up a small number of times. The chain employs TRBV4-2 and TRBJ2-7; 7 positions agree with TRBD1. Germline V gene sequence: CDR1 LGHNA, CDR2 YNFKEQ. V lost 2 bases and J lost 0; bases outside the gene matches: 7. The CDR3 has 16 amino acids. The CDR3 coding sequence is TGTGCCAGCAGCCAATCCGTAGACAGGGCCTCCTACGAGCAGTACTTC. Protein: CASSQSVDRASYEQYF.

V usage is TRBV4-1 and J usage is TRBJ2-5, with 7 bases matching TRBD2. CDR3 length: 17 amino acids. Trimming at V came to 0 bases and at J to 4 bases, leaving 11 bases not matched to a gene. CDR1 and CDR2 (germline): MGHRA, YSYEKL. The CDR3 coding sequence is TGCGCCAGCAGCCAAGATGTCGGACTAGAATTTCGAGAGACCCAGTACTTC. Encoded protein: CASSQDVGLEFRETQYF.

The chain recombines TRBV21-1 with TRBJ2-1; the D call in the table, TRBD2, was not verified against the DNA. Judging by the DNA end, TRBJ2-7 fits better; the J call may be wrong. TRBV21-1 is assigned pseudogene status. The CDR3 contains 19 residues. The CDR3 DNA follows: TGTGCCGGCAGCTTCGAGAGAGATAGCGGGGAAGTAGGCTTCTACGAGCAGTACTTC. Amino acids: CAGSFERDSGEVGFYEQYF.

This chain connects TRBV5-1 to TRBJ2-5; TRBD1 is a possible D gene (6 bases). The CDR3 loop spans 15 amino acids. Germline values: CDR1 SGHRS, CDR2 YFSETQ. V lost 4 bases and J 5 bases, leaving 18 bases between the germline ends. The CDR3 loop reads CASSPQGDLMETQYF. The DNA for the CDR3 is TGCGCCAGCAGCCCACAGGGAGATCTGATGGAGACCCAGTACTTC.

The J gene is TRBJ2-3, the V gene TRBV5-1; no firm D call. V was clipped by 0 bases and J by 7 bases, with 9 bases between them. CDR1 is SGHRS, CDR2 YFSETQ, per germline. The CDR3 contains 13 residues. In DNA form, the CDR3 reads TGCGCCAGCAGCTTGGAACACATAAATACGCAGTATTTT. Translation gives CASSLEHINTQYF. The whole variable domain, remainder taken from reference TRBV5-1 and TRBJ2-3, is KAGVTQTPRYLIKTRGQQVTLSCSPISGHRSVSWYQQTPGQGLQFLFEYFSETQRNKGNFPGRFSGRQFSNSRSEMNVSTLELGDSALYLCASSLEHINTQYFGPGTRLTVL.

Only a few counts were recorded for this clonotype. The chain links TRBV7-2 to TRBJ1-2; TRBD1 aligns across 8 bases. Germline V gives CDR1 SGHTA, CDR2 FQGNSA. V lost 7 bases to trimming and J lost 7 bases; unmatched junction nucleotides: 11. The CDR3 sequence is 14 residues long. The CDR3 DNA reads as TGTGCCAGCACCTTTGACAGGGGTTTTTTTGGCTACACCTTC. It specifies CASTFDRGFFGYTF. Filled out from reference TRBV7-2 and TRBJ1-2, the complete variable domain reads GAGVSQSPSNKVTEKGKDVELRCDPISGHTALYWYRQSLGQGLEFLIYFQGNSAPDKSGLPSDRFSAERTGGSVSTLTIQRTQQEDSAVYLCASTFDRGFFGYTFGSGTRLTVV.

The chain uses TRBV28 and TRBJ2-5; D might be TRBD2 (7 bases). The germline gives CDR1 MDHEN, CDR2 SYDVKM. Trimming removed 5 bases from V and 2 bases from J, with 15 bases in between. The CDR3 is 15 residues long. In nucleotides, the CDR3 is TGTGCCAGCAGTCCCGGCGGGGGCCCGCAAGAGACCCAGTACTTC. Translated: CASSPGGGPQETQYF.

This clonotype appeared a few times. The rearrangement links TRBV7-3 to TRBJ2-1; D uncertain. The CDR3 contains 14 residues. Trimming stripped 1 base from V and 5 bases from J, with 9 bases between. The germline CDR1 and CDR2 sequences are SGHTA and FQGTGA. DNA for the CDR3: TGTGCCAGCAGCTTAATCGCAGGAAACAATGAGCAGTTCTTC. Translated: CASSLIAGNNEQFF.

This clonotype was detected a few times. The V and J genes are TRBV4-2 and TRBJ2-5; the D is unclear. The CDR3 has 18 residues. The V gene's germline CDR1 is LGHNA and CDR2 YNFKEQ. Trimming took off 6 bases at V and 0 bases at J, with 23 bases between the two ends. CDR3 nucleotide sequence: TGTGCCAGCAGTACGAGCCTCGTCATCCGGCCGTACCAAGAGACCCAGTACTTC. Translating it yields CASSTSLVIRPYQETQYF.

V is TRBV20-1 and J is TRBJ2-5; 8 positions agree with TRBD1. The length of the CDR3 is 14 residues. J was trimmed by 2 bases and V by 4 bases; bases with no gene match: 6. The V gene's germline CDR1 is DFQATT and CDR2 SNEGSKA (reference sequence). The CDR3 DNA sequence: TGCAGTGCTATCCCGGACAGGGAGCAAGAGACCCAGTACTTC. Encoded protein: CSAIPDREQETQYF.

Here the CDR3 DNA reads TGTGCCAGCACCAAAACCCGGGACAGCTACAATGAGCAGTTCTTC. Its protein is CASTKTRDSYNEQFF. The chain couples TRBV6-5 to TRBJ2-1; 7 bases agree with TRBD1. Germline lookup yields CDR1 MNHEY and CDR2 SVGAGI. J lost 3 bases, V lost 7 bases, and 9 bases had no gene match. CDR3 length: 15 amino acids.

This clonotype has only a few counts. The chain is built from TRBV7-2 and TRBJ1-2; D call uncertain. V dropped 1 base and J dropped 0 bases, with 9 bases sitting between them. The germline V gene has CDR1 SGHTA and CDR2 FQGNSA. The CDR3 covers 15 residues. The CDR3 loop reads CASSLGVLANYGYTF. The CDR3 bases are TGTGCCAGCAGCTTAGGGGTCCTGGCTAACTATGGCTACACCTTC.